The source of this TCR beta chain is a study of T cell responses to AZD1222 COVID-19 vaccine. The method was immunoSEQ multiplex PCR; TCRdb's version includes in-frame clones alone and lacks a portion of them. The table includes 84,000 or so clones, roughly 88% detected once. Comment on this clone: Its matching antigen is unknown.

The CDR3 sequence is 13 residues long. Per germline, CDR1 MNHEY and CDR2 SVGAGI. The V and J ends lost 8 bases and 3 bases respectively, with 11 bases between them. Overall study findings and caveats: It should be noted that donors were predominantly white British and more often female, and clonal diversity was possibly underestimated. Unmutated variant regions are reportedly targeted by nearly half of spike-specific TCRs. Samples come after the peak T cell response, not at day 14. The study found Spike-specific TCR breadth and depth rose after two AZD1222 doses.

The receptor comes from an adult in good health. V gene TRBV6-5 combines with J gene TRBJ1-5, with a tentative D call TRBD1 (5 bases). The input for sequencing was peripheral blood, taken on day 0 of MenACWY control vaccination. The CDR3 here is CASFLGDNQPQHF. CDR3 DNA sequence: TGTGCCAGCTTCTTAGGGGACAATCAGCCCCAGCATTTT.